Shown below are 22 T cell receptor beta chains from a single sample sequenced in a study of T cells in localized non-small cell lung cancer. This table comes from immunoSEQ multiplex PCR, and its TCRdb copy is limited to in-frame clones, with some not included. The table has approximately 1,000 clones, roughly 29% seen once; the top ten hold 25% to 35%. The sequenced sample was normal lung tissue next to the tumor, obtained before any cancer treatment. The origin of the receptors is a male donor older than 55 with stage II lung adenocarcinoma.

This clone qualifies as medium-sized (0.01 to 0.1%). The chain is built from TRBV6-1 and TRBJ1-2; D is unclear. The germline V and J ends were trimmed by 1 base and 0 bases, with 12 bases remaining between them. The germline gives CDR1 MNHNS, CDR2 SASEGT. The CDR3 covers 16 residues. CDR3 protein: CASSEGVAIPNYGYTF. CDR3 nucleotides: TGTGCCAGCAGTGAAGGCGTGGCTATTCCTAACTATGGCTACACCTTC.

The chain joins TRBV28 to TRBJ2-2; TRBD2 agrees at 8 bases. The junction had 5 bases not matched to a gene; V was cut back by 3 bases and J by 5 bases. Per germline, CDR1 MDHEN and CDR2 SYDVKM. The CDR3 consists of 15 residues. The CDR3 protein is CASSLASGLTGELFF. The CDR3 bases are TGTGCCAGCAGTTTGGCTAGCGGGCTTACCGGGGAGCTGTTTTTT.

This clone was seen more than once but under ten times. This sequence joins TRBV19 and TRBJ2-1; possibly TRBD1 or TRBD2 for D (5 bases each). The germline V gene has CDR1 LNHDA and CDR2 SQIVND (reference sequence). V shed 2 bases and J shed 6 bases, with 8 bases lying between them. The length of the CDR3 is 13 residues. CDR3: CASSITGRNEQFF. CDR3 in DNA: TGTGCCAGTAGTATAACGGGGCGCAATGAGCAGTTCTTC. Together with reference TRBV19 and TRBJ2-1, the CDR3 gives the full variable domain: DGGITQSPKYLFRKEGQNVTLSCEQNLNHDAMYWYRQDPGQGLRLIYYSQIVNDFQKGDIAEGYSVSREKKESFPLTVTSAQKNPTAFYLCASSITGRNEQFFGPGTRLTVL.

This chain links TRBV11-3 with TRBJ2-2, with TRBD1 matching over 10 bases. The length of the CDR3 is 17 residues. The germline V gene has CDR1 SGHNT and CDR2 YENEEA. J lost 3 bases, V lost 1 base, and 5 bases had no gene match. Written as DNA, the CDR3 is TGTGCCAGCAGCTTAGGAACCGGGACAGGGGACACCGGGGAGCTGTTTTTT. It encodes CASSLGTGTGDTGELFF.

This clone has only a few counts. The chain is built from TRBV6-8 and TRBJ2-1, with 14 bases lining up with TRBD2. This CDR3 is built from 14 residues. V was pared by 6 bases and J by 8 bases, with 3 bases of the junction left unmatched. Per the germline V gene, CDR1 is MNHGY and CDR2 is SAAAGT. In nucleotides, the CDR3 is TGTGCCAGCAGGGGACTAGCGGGAGTCCATGAGCAGTTCTTC. Its protein product is CASRGLAGVHEQFF.

This clone occurred a few times. The chain employs TRBV6-8 and TRBJ1-5; D might be TRBD1 (5 bases). Germline-derived CDR1 and CDR2 are MNHGY and SAAAGT. The CDR3 covers 13 residues. V was clipped by 6 bases and J by 4 bases, with 10 bases between them. CDR3 in amino acids: CASRGPNNQPQHF. Written as DNA, the CDR3 is TGTGCCAGCAGGGGGCCCAATAATCAGCCCCAGCATTTT.

With regard to this clone: One end of the junction varies from germline; a read error may be responsible. J is TRBJ1-1 and V is TRBV6-8; D uncertain. The CDR3 spans 15 residues. CDR1 is MNHGY, CDR2 SAAAGT, per germline. CDR3 in amino acids: CASSDSPGGRTEAFF. DNA for the CDR3: TGTGCCAGCAGTGACTCTCCAGGAGGGAGGACTGAAGCTTTCTTT.

The chain uses TRBV9 and TRBJ2-2; TRBD2 might be the D (6 bases). V was clipped by 5 bases and J by 8 bases, with 19 bases between them. The CDR3 has 15 residues. Germline values: CDR1 SGDLS, CDR2 YYNGEE. CDR3 residues: CASRPGLVVSGELFF. Written as DNA, the CDR3 is TGTGCCAGCAGACCGGGACTCGTTGTCTCGGGGGAGCTGTTTTTT. Based on the CDR3 plus reference TRBV9 and TRBJ2-2, the full variable domain is DSGVTQTPKHLITATGQRVTLRCSPRSGDLSVYWYQQSLDQGLQFLIQYYNGEERAKGNILERFSAQQFPDLHSELNLSSLELGDSALYFCASRPGLVVSGELFFGEGSRLTVL.

This clone rates as medium-sized (0.01 to 0.1%). V usage is TRBV11-3 and J usage is TRBJ1-2; 7 nucleotides agree with TRBD1. Germline CDR1 is SGHNT and CDR2 is YENEEA. The V and J ends lost 3 bases and 10 bases, in that order; junction bases with no gene match: 14. The CDR3 has 15 residues. The CDR3 sequence is CASSLGEGANSAYTF. The CDR3 DNA follows: TGTGCCAGCAGCTTGGGGGAGGGGGCGAACTCGGCCTACACCTTC. Supplemented by reference TRBV11-3 and TRBJ1-2, the full variable domain reads EAGVVQSPRYKIIEKKQPVAFWCNPISGHNTLYWYLQNLGQGPELLIRYENEEAVDDSQLPKDRFSAERLKGVDSTLKIQPAELGDSAVYLCASSLGEGANSAYTFGSGTRLTVV.

The sample holds a few counts of this clone. The chain employs TRBV19 and TRBJ2-7; weak D call: TRBD2 (5 bases). Trimming shortened V by 5 bases and J by 3 bases, and 11 bases separated the two germline ends. This CDR3 has 13 amino acids. In germline, CDR1 is LNHDA, CDR2 SQIVND (reference sequence). The CDR3 region has the DNA TGTGCCAGTAGTCCGGGGATAGTCTACGAGCAGTACTTC. Translation: CASSPGIVYEQYF.

V usage is TRBV19 and J usage is TRBJ1-2, with D maybe TRBD1 (6 bases). Germline assignment: CDR1 LNHDA and CDR2 SQIVND (reference sequence). V lost 5 bases, J lost 1 base, and 8 bases lay in between. The CDR3 runs to 13 residues. This chain's CDR3 is CASSFRGNYGYTF. CDR3 coding DNA: TGTGCCAGTAGTTTCAGGGGTAACTATGGCTACACCTTC.

This clone appeared a few times. This rearrangement joins TRBV28 to TRBJ1-5; possibly TRBD1 for D (6 bases). The V end was cut by 7 bases, the J end by 2 bases, with 12 bases between. The germline V gene encodes CDR1 MDHEN and CDR2 SYDVKM. This CDR3 has 14 residues. This CDR3 is CASNPGGGNQPQHF. CDR3 in DNA: TGTGCCAGCAATCCTGGGGGCGGCAATCAGCCCCAGCATTTT.

By share, this clone ranks as large. V gene TRBV11-3 combines with J gene TRBJ2-1; tentatively, D is TRBD2 (5 bases). This CDR3 spans 14 amino acids. With 4 bases removed from V and 2 bases from J, the gap between germline ends came to 9 bases. Germline V gives CDR1 SGHNT, CDR2 YENEEA. The CDR3 nucleotides are TGTGCCAGCAGCTGGGCGCGGGCCTACAATGAGCAGTTCTTC. Protein: CASSWARAYNEQFF.

The chain employs TRBV14 and TRBJ2-2; 8 nucleotides match TRBD2. CDR3 length: 17 residues. Germline V gives CDR1 SGHDN, CDR2 FVKESK. The V and J ends lost 5 bases and 3 bases, in that order; junction bases with no gene match: 11. The CDR3 is CASSSGTRAVDTGELFF. Written as DNA, the CDR3 is TGTGCCAGCAGCTCCGGGACTAGGGCGGTGGACACCGGGGAGCTGTTTTTT.

This clone has only a few counts. The J gene is TRBJ1-3, the V gene TRBV9; 7 bases align to TRBD1. The trim removed 3 bases at V and 2 bases at J, leaving 8 bases unmatched. The CDR3 totals 16 residues. Germline values: CDR1 SGDLS, CDR2 YYNGEE. The CDR3 is CASSARSRGAGNTIYF. The CDR3 nucleotides read TGTGCCAGCAGCGCACGTTCCAGGGGGGCTGGAAACACCATATATTTT.

V usage is TRBV11-3 and J usage is TRBJ1-1; D remains ambiguous. Looked up from germline, CDR1 is SGHNT and CDR2 is YENEEA. With 5 bases removed from V and 1 base from J, the gap between germline ends came to 14 bases. The CDR3 has 15 amino acids. CDR3 region: CASSPQPMQNTEAFF. The CDR3, as DNA: TGTGCCAGCAGCCCCCAGCCTATGCAGAACACTGAAGCTTTCTTT.

This clone was seen a handful of times. The chain employs TRBV5-1 and TRBJ2-1; weak D call: TRBD1 (5 bases). Germline V gene data show CDR1 as SGHRS and CDR2 as YFSETQ. The V end was cut by 0 bases, the J end by 3 bases, with 10 bases between. The CDR3 has 15 residues. The CDR3 DNA follows: TGCGCCAGCAGCTTGGGTTTGACAGACTACAATGAGCAGTTCTTC. Translating gives CASSLGLTDYNEQFF.

The rearrangement uses TRBV19 and TRBJ1-4; 9 bases line up with TRBD1. The CDR3 consists of 16 residues. V trimming: 5 bases; J trimming: 15 bases; junction bases outside the gene matches: 19. Germline lookup yields CDR1 LNHDA and CDR2 SQIVND (reference sequence). The CDR3 loop is CASSSKPGQGEKWVFF. CDR3 nucleotide sequence: TGTGCCAGTAGTTCAAAACCGGGACAGGGTGAAAAATGGGTGTTTTTT.

This clone has more than one count but fewer than ten. This chain joins TRBV5-1 and TRBJ1-2; 9 nucleotides match TRBD1. Germline CDR1 SGHRS, CDR2 YFSETQ. The CDR3 contains 15 residues. The ends lost 0 bases at V and 4 bases at J; junction bases unmatched: 4. The CDR3 nucleotides are TGCGCCAGCAGCTTGGACGGACAGGGGATCTATGGCTACACCTTC. Amino acid sequence: CASSLDGQGIYGYTF.

The V and J genes are TRBV28 and TRBJ2-7; the match to TRBD1 covers 9 bases. CDR1 MDHEN and CDR2 SYDVKM come from the germline V gene. J was trimmed by 2 bases and V by 5 bases; bases with no gene match: 7. The CDR3 covers 15 residues. CDR3 DNA sequence: TGTGCCAGCAGTCTAACCGGGACAGGGCCCTACGAGCAGTACTTC. It encodes CASSLTGTGPYEQYF.

This clone is medium-sized by share. The gene calls are TRBV11-3 and TRBJ1-1; D might be TRBD1 (6 bases). V was clipped by 5 bases and J by 4 bases, with 14 bases between them. CDR1 SGHNT and CDR2 YENEEA come from the germline V gene. The CDR3 consists of 14 residues. DNA for the CDR3: TGTGCCAGCAGCCTGAGGGGGGGAATCACTGAAGCTTTCTTT. Translating gives CASSLRGGITEAFF. The variable domain in full, completed from reference TRBV11-3 and TRBJ1-1, reads EAGVVQSPRYKIIEKKQPVAFWCNPISGHNTLYWYLQNLGQGPELLIRYENEEAVDDSQLPKDRFSAERLKGVDSTLKIQPAELGDSAVYLCASSLRGGITEAFFGQGTRLTVV.

This clone counts as medium-sized (0.01 to 0.1%). The V gene is TRBV11-3, the J gene TRBJ1-4, with a tentative D call TRBD1 (6 bases). Trimming pared 1 base from V and 8 bases from J, leaving 14 bases between. Germline-derived CDR1 and CDR2 are SGHNT and YENEEA. The CDR3 is 15 amino acids. CDR3 region: CASSLVGGFPEKLFF. The CDR3 bases are TGTGCCAGCAGCTTAGTAGGGGGGTTCCCCGAAAAACTGTTTTTT.